Given below is one T cell receptor (beta chain) in context. This record comes from a study of CD8+ T cells in alopecia areata. Study at large: In an open-label trial, patients got 5 to 10 mg tofacitinib twice daily. Patients in the study were on tofacitinib for 6 to 18 months, then off it for 6 months. Affected scalp percentage set treated patients' severity scores.

Losses at the gene ends were 4 bases for V and 0 bases for J; bases not matched to a gene: 8. CDR3 length: 16 amino acids. CDR1 is SGHRS, CDR2 YFSETQ, per germline. cDNA reverse transcribed from extracted RNA served as the sequencing template. Sequencing was performed with immunoSEQ multiplex PCR; in TCRdb, only in-frame clones are kept and a portion is missing. The sample holds 100,000 to 150,000 clones, over 60% seen once. The sample's treatment: oral pan-JAK inhibitor, 5-10 mg twice daily. This specimen consisted of CD4+ T cells sorted from blood, obtained at week 4, from a patient treated with tofacitinib. The chain employs TRBV5-1 and TRBJ2-3; 7 positions agree with TRBD2. This TCR derives from a human donor with alopecia areata. Here the CDR3 reads CASSPNQRGSTDTQYF. Here the CDR3 DNA reads TGCGCCAGCAGCCCGAACCAGCGGGGAAGCACAGATACGCAGTATTTT.